The clone carrying this T cell receptor (beta chain) was seen a few times. This sample was included in a study of CD8 T cells in Susac syndrome. After extraction with the RNeasy kit, roughly 0.5 to 1 ug of the RNA was reverse transcribed using random hexamers. Using its own MiXCR run on the immunoSEQ multiplex PCR reads, TCRdb lists one record per CDR3 protein. The table records some 190,000 distinct CDR3 sequences, 85% to 95% of them present only once. Germline CDR1 and CDR2: SGHTA and FQGTGA. The V gene lost 5 bases and the J gene lost 4 bases, with 9 bases spanning the gap. The CDR3 extends over 14 amino acids.

Material: CD4+ T cells from PBMCs. This TCR was sampled from a human donor with Susac syndrome. The rearrangement links TRBV7-3 to TRBJ2-6; no reliable D call. The CDR3 protein is CASSPRAGANVLTF. The CDR3 coding sequence is TGTGCCAGCAGCCCTCGCGCCGGGGCCAACGTCCTGACTTTC.